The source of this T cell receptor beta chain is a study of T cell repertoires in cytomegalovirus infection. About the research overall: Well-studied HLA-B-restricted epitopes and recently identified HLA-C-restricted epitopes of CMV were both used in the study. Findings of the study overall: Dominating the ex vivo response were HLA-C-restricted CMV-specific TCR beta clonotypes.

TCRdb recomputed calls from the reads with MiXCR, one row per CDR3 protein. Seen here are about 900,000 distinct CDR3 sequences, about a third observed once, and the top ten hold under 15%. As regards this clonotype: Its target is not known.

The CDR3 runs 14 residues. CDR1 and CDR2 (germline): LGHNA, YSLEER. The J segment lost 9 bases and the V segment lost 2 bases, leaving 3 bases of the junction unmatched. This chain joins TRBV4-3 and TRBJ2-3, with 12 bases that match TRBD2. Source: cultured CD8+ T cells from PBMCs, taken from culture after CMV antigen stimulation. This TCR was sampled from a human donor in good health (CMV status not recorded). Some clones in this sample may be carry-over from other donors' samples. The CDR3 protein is CASSQSSGGATQYF. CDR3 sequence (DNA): TGCGCCAGCAGCCAATCTAGCGGGGGGGCGACGCAGTATTTT.